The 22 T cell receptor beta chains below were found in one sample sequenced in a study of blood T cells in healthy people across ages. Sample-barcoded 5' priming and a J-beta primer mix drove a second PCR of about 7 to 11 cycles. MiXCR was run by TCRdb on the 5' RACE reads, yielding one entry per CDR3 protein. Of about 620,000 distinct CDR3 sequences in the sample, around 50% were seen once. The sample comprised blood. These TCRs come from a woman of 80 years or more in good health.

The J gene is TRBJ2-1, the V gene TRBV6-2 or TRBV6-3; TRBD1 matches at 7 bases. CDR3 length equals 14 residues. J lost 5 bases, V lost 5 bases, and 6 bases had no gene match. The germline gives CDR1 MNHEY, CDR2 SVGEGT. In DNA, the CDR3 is TGTGCCAGCAGTGAGGGGGACAGCCACAATGAGCAGTTCTTC. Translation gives CASSEGDSHNEQFF.

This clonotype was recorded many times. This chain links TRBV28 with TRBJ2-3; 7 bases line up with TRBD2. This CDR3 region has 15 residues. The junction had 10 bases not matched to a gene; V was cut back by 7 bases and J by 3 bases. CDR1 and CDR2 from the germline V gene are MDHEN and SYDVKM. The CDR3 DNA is TGTGCCAGCATGGTTGGGGGAGGGAGGACAGATACGCAGTATTTT. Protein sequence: CASMVGGGRTDTQYF.

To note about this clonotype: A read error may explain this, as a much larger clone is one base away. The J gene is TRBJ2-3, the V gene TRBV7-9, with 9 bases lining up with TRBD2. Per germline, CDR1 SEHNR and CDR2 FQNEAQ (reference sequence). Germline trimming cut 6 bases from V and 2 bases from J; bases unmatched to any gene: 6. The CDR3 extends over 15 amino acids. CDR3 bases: TGTGCCAGCAGTAGACTAGCGGCCTTCACAGATACGCAGTATTTT. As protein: CASSRLAAFTDTQYF.

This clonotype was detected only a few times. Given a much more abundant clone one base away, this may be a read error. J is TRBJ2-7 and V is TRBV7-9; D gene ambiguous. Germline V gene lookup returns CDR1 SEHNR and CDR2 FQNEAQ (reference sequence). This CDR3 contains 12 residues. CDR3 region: CSSSLTTYEQYF. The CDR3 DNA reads TGTTCCAGCAGCTTAACTACCTACGAGCAGTACTTC.

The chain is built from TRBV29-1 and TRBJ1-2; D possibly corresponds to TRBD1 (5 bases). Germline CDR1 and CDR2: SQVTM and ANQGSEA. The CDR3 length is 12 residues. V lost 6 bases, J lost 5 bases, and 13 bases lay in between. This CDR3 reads CSVGGGVYGYTF. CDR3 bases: TGCAGCGTCGGGGGAGGGGTATATGGCTACACCTTC.

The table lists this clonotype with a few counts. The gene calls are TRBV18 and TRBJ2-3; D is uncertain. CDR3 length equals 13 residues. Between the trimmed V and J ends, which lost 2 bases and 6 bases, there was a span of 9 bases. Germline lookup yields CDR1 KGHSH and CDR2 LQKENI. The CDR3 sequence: CASSPASSDTQYF. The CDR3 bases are TGTGCCAGCTCACCAGCCTCCTCGGATACGCAGTATTTT.

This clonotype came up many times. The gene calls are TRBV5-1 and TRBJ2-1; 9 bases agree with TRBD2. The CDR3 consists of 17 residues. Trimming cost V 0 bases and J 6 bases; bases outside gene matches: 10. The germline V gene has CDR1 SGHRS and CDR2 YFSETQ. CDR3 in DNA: TGCGCCAGCAGCTTGGCCCCCGTAGCGGGAGTTGGCAATGAGCAGTTCTTC. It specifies CASSLAPVAGVGNEQFF.

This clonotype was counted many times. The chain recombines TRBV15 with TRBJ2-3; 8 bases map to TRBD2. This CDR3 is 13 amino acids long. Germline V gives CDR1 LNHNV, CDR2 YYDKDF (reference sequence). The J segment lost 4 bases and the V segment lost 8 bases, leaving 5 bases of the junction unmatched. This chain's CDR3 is CATESGGADTQYF. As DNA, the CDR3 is TGTGCCACCGAGAGCGGGGGAGCAGATACGCAGTATTTT.

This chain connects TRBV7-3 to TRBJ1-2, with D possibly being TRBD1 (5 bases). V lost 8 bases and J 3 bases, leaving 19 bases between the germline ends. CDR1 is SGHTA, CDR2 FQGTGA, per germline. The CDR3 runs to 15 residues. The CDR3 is CASSDSSIRDYGYTF. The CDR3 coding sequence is TGTGCCAGCTCCGACTCCTCTATCAGGGACTATGGCTACACCTTC.

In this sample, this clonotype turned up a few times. CDR3 nucleotide sequence: TGTGCCAGCAGCGCCATGGACTTCCAAGAGACCCAGTACTTC. It specifies CASSAMDFQETQYF. This sequence joins TRBV11-2 and TRBJ2-5; D perhaps matches TRBD2 (5 bases). Trimming cost V 5 bases and J 1 base, with 11 bases left between them. CDR3 length: 14 residues. Germline CDR1 and CDR2: SGHAT and FQNNGV.

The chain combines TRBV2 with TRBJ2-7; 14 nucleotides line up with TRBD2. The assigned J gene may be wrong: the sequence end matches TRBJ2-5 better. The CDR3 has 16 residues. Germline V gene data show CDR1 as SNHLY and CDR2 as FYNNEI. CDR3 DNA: TGTGCCAGCAGCCGAGGACTAGCGGGAGGCTATGAGACCCAGTACTTC. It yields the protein CASSRGLAGGYETQYF.

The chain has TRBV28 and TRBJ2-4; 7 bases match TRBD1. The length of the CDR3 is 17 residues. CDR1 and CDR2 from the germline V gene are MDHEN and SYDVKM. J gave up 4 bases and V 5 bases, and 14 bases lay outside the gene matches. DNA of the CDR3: TGTGCCAGCAGTGAAGCCGGGACAGAGTACCTGAAAAACATTCAGTACTTC. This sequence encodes CASSEAGTEYLKNIQYF.

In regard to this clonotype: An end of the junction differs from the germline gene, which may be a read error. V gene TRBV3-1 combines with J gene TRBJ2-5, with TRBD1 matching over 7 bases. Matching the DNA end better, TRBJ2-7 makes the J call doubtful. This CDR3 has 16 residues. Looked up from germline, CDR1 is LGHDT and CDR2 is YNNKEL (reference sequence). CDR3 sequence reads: CAGSQGGRMKGDEQYF. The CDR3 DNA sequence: TGTGCCGGCAGCCAAGGGGGCCGGATGAAGGGCGACGAGCAGTACTTC.

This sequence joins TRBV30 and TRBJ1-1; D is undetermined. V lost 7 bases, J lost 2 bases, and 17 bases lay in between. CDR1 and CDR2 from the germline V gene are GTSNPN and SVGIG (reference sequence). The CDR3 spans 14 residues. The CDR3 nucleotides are TGTGCCTCGAGGCTCGGAGTGGGTAACACTGAAGCTTTCTTT. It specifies CASRLGVGNTEAFF.

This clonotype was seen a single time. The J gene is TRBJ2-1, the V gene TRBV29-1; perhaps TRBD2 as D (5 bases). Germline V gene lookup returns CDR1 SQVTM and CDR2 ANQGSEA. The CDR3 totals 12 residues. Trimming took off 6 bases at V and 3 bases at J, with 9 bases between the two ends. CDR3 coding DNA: TGCAGCGTCACTAGATACTACAATGAGCAGTTCTTC. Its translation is CSVTRYYNEQFF.

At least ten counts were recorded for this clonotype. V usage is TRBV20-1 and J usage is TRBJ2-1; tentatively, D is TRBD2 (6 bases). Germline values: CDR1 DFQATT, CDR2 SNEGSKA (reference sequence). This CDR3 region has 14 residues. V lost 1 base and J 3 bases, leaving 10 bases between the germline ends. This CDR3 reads CSARVRGLYNEQFF. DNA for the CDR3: TGCAGTGCTAGAGTACGGGGACTCTACAATGAGCAGTTCTTC.

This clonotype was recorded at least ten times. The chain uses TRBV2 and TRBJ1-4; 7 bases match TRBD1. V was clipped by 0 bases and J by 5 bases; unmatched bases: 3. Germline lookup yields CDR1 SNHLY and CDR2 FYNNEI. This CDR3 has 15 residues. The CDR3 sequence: CASSEASQGNEKLFF. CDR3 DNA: TGTGCCAGCAGTGAAGCCTCACAGGGGAATGAAAAACTGTTTTTT.

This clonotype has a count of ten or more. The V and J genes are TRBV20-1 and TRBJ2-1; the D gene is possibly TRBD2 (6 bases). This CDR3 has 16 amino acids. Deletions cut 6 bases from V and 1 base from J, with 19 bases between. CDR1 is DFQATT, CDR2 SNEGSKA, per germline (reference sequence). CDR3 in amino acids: CSATKLSGGSYNEQFF. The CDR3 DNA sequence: TGCAGTGCCACCAAACTTAGCGGAGGATCCTACAATGAGCAGTTCTTC.

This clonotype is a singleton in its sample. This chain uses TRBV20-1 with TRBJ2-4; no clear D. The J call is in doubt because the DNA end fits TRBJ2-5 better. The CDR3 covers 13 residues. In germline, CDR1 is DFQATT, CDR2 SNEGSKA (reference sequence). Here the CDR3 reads CSAKSQFGETQYF. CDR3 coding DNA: TGCAGTGCCAAGTCCCAGTTCGGAGAGACCCAGTACTTC.

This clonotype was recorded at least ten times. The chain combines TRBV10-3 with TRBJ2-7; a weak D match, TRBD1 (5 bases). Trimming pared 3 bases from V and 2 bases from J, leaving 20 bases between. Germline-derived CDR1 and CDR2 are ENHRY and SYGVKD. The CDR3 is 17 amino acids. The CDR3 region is CAISDWGMNRSPYEQYF. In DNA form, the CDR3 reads TGTGCCATCAGTGATTGGGGCATGAATAGGTCCCCCTACGAGCAGTACTTC.

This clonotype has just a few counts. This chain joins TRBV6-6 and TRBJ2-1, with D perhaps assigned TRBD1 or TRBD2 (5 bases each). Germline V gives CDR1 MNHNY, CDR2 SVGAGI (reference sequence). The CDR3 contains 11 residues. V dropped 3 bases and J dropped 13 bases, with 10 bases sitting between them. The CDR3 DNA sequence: TGTGCCAGCAGTTATCAGGGAGTCCAGTTCTTC. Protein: CASSYQGVQFF.

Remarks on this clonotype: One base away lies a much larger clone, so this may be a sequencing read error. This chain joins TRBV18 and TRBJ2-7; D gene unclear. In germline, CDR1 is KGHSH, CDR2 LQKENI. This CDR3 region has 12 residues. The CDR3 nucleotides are TGTGCCGGCTCATACGACCCGACGTCCCAGTACTTC. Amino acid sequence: CAGSYDPTSQYF. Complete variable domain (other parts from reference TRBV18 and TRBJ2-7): NAGVMQNPRHLVRRRGQEARLRCSPMKGHSHVYWYRQLPEEGLKFMVYLQKENIIDESGMPKERFSAEFPKEGPSILRIQQVVRGDSAAYFCAGSYDPTSQYFGPGTRLTVT.